This TCR beta chain was sequenced for a study of control samples from healthy donors and cancer patients. The germline V gene has CDR1 WNHNN and CDR2 SYGVQD (reference sequence). The CDR3 consists of 13 residues. V dropped 6 bases and J dropped 3 bases, with 10 bases sitting between them. The assay was immunoSEQ multiplex PCR, and TCRdb's table has in-frame clones only and misses some. The sample yields 150,000 to 200,000 clones, approximately 92% seen once. The TCR was taken from a woman aged 35 to 49 in good health. The V gene is TRBV10-1, the J gene TRBJ2-3; TRBD2 might be the D (5 bases). The sequencing sample was made of blood. CDR3 in amino acids: CASRNSVTDTQYF. CDR3 coding DNA: TGCGCCAGCAGGAATAGCGTAACAGATACGCAGTATTTT.